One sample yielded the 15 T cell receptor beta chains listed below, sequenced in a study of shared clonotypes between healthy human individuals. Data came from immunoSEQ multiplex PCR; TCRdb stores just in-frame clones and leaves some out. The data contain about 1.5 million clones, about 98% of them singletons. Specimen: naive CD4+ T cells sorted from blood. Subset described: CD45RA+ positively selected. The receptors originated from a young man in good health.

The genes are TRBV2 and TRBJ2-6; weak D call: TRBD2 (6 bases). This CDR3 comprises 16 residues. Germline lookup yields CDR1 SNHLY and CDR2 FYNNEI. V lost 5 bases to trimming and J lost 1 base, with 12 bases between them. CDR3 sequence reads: CASSWGVKSGANVLTF. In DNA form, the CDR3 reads TGTGCCAGCAGTTGGGGGGTGAAATCTGGGGCCAACGTCCTGACTTTC. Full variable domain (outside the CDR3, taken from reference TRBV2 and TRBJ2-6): EPEVTQTPSHQVTQMGQEVILRCVPISNHLYFYWYRQILGQKVEFLVSFYNNEISEKSEIFDDQFSVERPDGSNFTLKIRSTKLEDSAMYFCASSWGVKSGANVLTFGAGSRLTVL.

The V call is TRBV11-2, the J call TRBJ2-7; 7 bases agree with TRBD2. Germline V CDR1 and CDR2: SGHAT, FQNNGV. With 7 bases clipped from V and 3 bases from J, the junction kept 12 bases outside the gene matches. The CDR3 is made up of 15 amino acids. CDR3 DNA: TGTGCCAGCACCTTGGAAATAGCGGGCGGCTACGAGCAGTACTTC. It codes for CASTLEIAGGYEQYF. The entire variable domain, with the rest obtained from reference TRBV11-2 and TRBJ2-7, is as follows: EAGVAQSPRYKIIEKRQSVAFWCNPISGHATLYWYQQILGQGPKLLIQFQNNGVVDDSQLPKDRFSAERLKGVDSTLKIQPAKLEDSAVYLCASTLEIAGGYEQYFGPGTRLTVT.

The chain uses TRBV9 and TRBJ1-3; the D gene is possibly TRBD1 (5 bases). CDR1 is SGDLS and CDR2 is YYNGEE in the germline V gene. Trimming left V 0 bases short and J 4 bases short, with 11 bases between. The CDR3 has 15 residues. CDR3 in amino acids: CASSVEHRTGNTIYF. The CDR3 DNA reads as TGTGCCAGCAGCGTAGAGCACAGGACAGGAAACACCATATATTTT.

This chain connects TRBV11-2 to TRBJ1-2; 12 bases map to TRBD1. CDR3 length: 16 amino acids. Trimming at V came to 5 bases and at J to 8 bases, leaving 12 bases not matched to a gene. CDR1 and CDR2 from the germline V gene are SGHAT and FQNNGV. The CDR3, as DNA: TGTGCCAGCAGCCCCATCCGGGACAGGGGGCGCGGGGGCTACACCTTC. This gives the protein CASSPIRDRGRGGYTF.

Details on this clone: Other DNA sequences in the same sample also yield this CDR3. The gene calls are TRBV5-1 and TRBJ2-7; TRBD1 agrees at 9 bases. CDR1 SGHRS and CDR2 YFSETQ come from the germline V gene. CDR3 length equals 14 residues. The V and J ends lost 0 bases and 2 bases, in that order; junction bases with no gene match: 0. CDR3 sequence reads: CASSLGTGAYEQYF. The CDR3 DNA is TGCGCCAGCAGCTTGGGGACAGGGGCCTACGAGCAGTACTTC.

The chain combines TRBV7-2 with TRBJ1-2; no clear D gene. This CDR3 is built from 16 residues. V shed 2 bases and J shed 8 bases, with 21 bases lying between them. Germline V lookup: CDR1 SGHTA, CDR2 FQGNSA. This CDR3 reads CASSLLGLEAYYGYTF. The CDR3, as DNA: TGTGCCAGCAGCTTACTGGGTTTAGAGGCGTATTACGGCTACACCTTC.

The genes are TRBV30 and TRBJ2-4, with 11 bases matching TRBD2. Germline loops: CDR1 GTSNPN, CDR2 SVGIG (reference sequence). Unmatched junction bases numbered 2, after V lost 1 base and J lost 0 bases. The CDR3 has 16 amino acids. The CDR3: CAWSASGGLAKNIQYF. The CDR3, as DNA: TGTGCCTGGAGTGCTAGCGGGGGGCTAGCCAAAAACATTCAGTACTTC.

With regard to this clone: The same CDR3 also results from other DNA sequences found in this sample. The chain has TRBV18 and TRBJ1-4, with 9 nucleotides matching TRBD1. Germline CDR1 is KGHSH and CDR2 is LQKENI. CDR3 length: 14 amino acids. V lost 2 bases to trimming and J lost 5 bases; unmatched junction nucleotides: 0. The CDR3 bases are TGTGCCAGCTCACCAGGGACAGGGAATGAAAAACTGTTTTTT. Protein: CASSPGTGNEKLFF.

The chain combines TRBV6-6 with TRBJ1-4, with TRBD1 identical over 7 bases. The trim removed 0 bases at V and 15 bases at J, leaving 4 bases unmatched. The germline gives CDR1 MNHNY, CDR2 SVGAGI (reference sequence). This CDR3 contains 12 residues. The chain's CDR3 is CASSYSRGRLFF. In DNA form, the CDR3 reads TGTGCCAGCAGTTACTCGAGGGGGCGCTTGTTTTTT.

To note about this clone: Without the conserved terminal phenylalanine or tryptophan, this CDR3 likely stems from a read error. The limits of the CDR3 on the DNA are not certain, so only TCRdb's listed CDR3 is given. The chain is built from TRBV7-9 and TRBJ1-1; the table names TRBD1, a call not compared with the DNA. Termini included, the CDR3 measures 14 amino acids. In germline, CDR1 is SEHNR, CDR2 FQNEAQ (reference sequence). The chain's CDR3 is CASSLASGGDRVTC.

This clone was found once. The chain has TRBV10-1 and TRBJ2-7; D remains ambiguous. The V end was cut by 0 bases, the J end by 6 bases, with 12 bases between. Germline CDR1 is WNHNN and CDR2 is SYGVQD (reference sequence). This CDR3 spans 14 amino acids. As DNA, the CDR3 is TGCGCCAGCAGTGAGTCCCGGAAAGTGGGCGAGCAGTACTTC. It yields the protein CASSESRKVGEQYF.

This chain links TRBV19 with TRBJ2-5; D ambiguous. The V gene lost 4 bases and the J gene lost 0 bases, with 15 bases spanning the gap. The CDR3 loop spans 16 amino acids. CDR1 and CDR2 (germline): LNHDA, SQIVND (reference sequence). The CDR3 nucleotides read TGTGCCAGTAGTAAGAGGCGGCAGCTCGACCAAGAGACCCAGTACTTC. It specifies CASSKRRQLDQETQYF.

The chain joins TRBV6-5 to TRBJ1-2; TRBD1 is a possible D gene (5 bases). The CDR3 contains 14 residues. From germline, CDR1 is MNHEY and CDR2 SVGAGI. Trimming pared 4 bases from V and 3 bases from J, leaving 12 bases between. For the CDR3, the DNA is TGTGCCAGCAGTTTCGGGGCTATGGACTATGGCTACACCTTC. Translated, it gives CASSFGAMDYGYTF.

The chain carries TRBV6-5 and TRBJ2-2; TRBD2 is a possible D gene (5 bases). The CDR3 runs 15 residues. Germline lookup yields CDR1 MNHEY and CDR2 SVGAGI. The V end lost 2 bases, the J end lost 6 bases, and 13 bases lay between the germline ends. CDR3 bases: TGTGCCAGCAGTTACGAGCCCGGGGATCCCGGGGAGCTGTTTTTT. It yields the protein CASSYEPGDPGELFF.

CDR3 in amino acids: CASSPSPDSSRPQYF. CDR3 DNA sequence: TGTGCCAGCAGCCCGAGCCCGGACAGCTCCCGGCCCCAGTACTTC. The gene calls are TRBV7-8 and TRBJ2-5, with D tentatively TRBD1 (6 bases). There are 15 residues in the CDR3. V dropped 5 bases and J dropped 9 bases, with 22 bases sitting between them. The germline V gene encodes CDR1 SGHVS and CDR2 FQNEAQ.